Listed below are T cell receptor beta chains from one sample, sequenced in a study of shared clonotypes between healthy human individuals. The repertoire was sequenced with immunoSEQ multiplex PCR; TCRdb's copy has only in-frame clones and lacks some. The sample yields 1,500,000 or so clones, around 95% seen once. Sequencing was performed on naive CD4+ T cells sorted from blood. The receptors stem from a man aged 30 to 45 in good health. Each CDR3 is given with its conserved first and last residue. The order of the fields is D gene, clone size, V gene, J gene, CDR3 DNA, CDR3 protein. The D gene is left open where the match is weak. Clone size, where shown, is once, few, many, or a class for clones that have expanded.

D gene: NA; clone size: NA; V gene: TRBV6-1; J gene: TRBJ2-1; CDR3 DNA: TGTGCCAGCAGGGAACTTCGCTCCTACAATGAGCAGTTCTTC; CDR3 protein: CASRELRSYNEQFF
D gene: TRBD2; clone size: once; V gene: TRBV10-3; J gene: TRBJ2-3; CDR3 DNA: TGTGCCATCAGTGACCCTAAGGGACTAGCGGGAGTAGATACGCAGTATTTT; CDR3 protein: CAISDPKGLAGVDTQYF
D gene: NA; clone size: NA; V gene: TRBV18; J gene: TRBJ2-5; CDR3 DNA: TGTGCCAGCTCACCACTTCCGGGGGTGCAAGAGACCCAGTACTTC; CDR3 protein: CASSPLPGVQETQYF
D gene: NA; clone size: NA; V gene: TRBV2; J gene: TRBJ1-1; CDR3 DNA: TGTGCCAGCAGTGGAGAGGCGAACACTGAAGCTTTCTTT; CDR3 protein: CASSGEANTEAFF
D gene: TRBD1; clone size: NA; V gene: TRBV5-1; J gene: TRBJ2-7; CDR3 DNA: TGCGCCAGCAGCTTGGGGACCGGGACAGACCACTACGAGCAGTACTTC; CDR3 protein: CASSLGTGTDHYEQYF
D gene: TRBD1; clone size: NA; V gene: TRBV9; J gene: TRBJ2-7; CDR3 DNA: TGTGCCAGCAGCGCCACAGGGGCCTACGAGCAGTACTTC; CDR3 protein: CASSATGAYEQYF
D gene: TRBD1; clone size: NA; V gene: TRBV7-2; J gene: TRBJ1-2; CDR3 DNA: TGTGCCAGCAGCAGGACAGGGACCTATGGCTACACCTTC; CDR3 protein: CASSRTGTYGYTF
D gene: NA; clone size: once; V gene: TRBV5-4; J gene: TRBJ2-2; CDR3 DNA: TGTGCCAGCAGCTTCGAGGGGCTGAACACCGGGGAGCTGTTTTTT; CDR3 protein: CASSFEGLNTGELFF
D gene: NA; clone size: NA; V gene: TRBV2; J gene: TRBJ2-2; CDR3 DNA: TGTGCCAGCAGGGGGCAGCAGAACACCGGGGAGCTGTTTTTT; CDR3 protein: CASRGQQNTGELFF
D gene: NA; clone size: NA; V gene: TRBV5-8; J gene: TRBJ1-1; CDR3 DNA: TGTGCCAGCAGCTTGACCCTGGTGAACACTGAAGCTTTCTTT; CDR3 protein: CASSLTLVNTEAFF
D gene: TRBD1; clone size: NA; V gene: TRBV12-5; J gene: TRBJ2-3; CDR3 DNA: TGTGCTAGTGGCACCGGGACAGGAGACACAGATACGCAGTATTTT; CDR3 protein: CASGTGTGDTDTQYF
D gene: NA; clone size: NA; V gene: TRBV2; J gene: TRBJ1-3; CDR3 DNA: TGTGCCAGCAGTGAACGCCGGGTGGGGGGAAACACCATATATTTT; CDR3 protein: CASSERRVGGNTIYF